These 20 T cell receptor beta chains came from one sample sequenced in a study of T-cell reconstitution after alpha-beta-depleted transplantation in children. Preparation of the TCRbeta library involved a method that used unique molecular identifiers. TCRdb reprocessed the PCR reads via MiXCR and lists one record per CDR3 protein. The data contain 230,000 or so distinct CDR3 sequences, 12% of them singletons. The sample consisted of PBMCs from the stem cell graft donor, taken from the stem cell graft. Source of these receptors: a human donor who donated a stem cell graft to a child with acute lymphoblastic leukemia.

This clonotype has a handful of counts. The V and J genes are TRBV29-1 and TRBJ1-1; 7 positions match TRBD1. V shed 0 bases, J shed 5 bases, and the junction held 6 bases outside the gene matches. Per germline, CDR1 SQVTM and CDR2 ANQGSEA. The CDR3 is 14 amino acids. This chain's CDR3 is CSVEDGTVGTEAFF. For the CDR3, the DNA is TGCAGCGTTGAAGATGGGACAGTGGGAACTGAAGCTTTCTTT. The full variable domain, in which reference TRBV29-1 and TRBJ1-1 provide the parts outside the CDR3, is SAVISQKPSRDICQRGTSLTIQCQVDSQVTMMFWYRQQPGQSLTLIATANQGSEATYESGFVIDKFPISRPNLTFSTLTVSNMSPEDSSIYLCSVEDGTVGTEAFFGQGTRLTVV.

The chain recombines TRBV29-1 with TRBJ2-2; D uncertain. Trimming stripped 6 bases from V and 4 bases from J, with 12 bases between. Germline CDR1 and CDR2: SQVTM and ANQGSEA. The CDR3 is 13 residues long. This CDR3 reads CSVQGPRTGELFF. Here the CDR3 DNA reads TGCAGCGTCCAAGGACCACGCACCGGGGAGCTGTTTTTT.

V is TRBV13 and J is TRBJ2-7; TRBD2 matches 9 bases. The CDR3 consists of 18 residues. CDR1 is PRHDT and CDR2 is FYEKMQ in the germline V gene (reference sequence). The trim removed 1 base at V and 2 bases at J, leaving 12 bases unmatched. As DNA, the CDR3 is TGTGCCAGCAGCTTAGTGTCGGCCTCCAGCGGGAGGACCTACGAGCAGTACTTC. This sequence encodes CASSLVSASSGRTYEQYF.

There are a few counts of this clonotype. The J gene is TRBJ1-1, the V gene TRBV15; 7 bases are shared with TRBD1. This CDR3 has 14 amino acids. Germline lookup yields CDR1 LNHNV and CDR2 YYDKDF (reference sequence). Losses at the gene ends were 4 bases for V and 5 bases for J; bases not matched to a gene: 7. DNA of the CDR3: TGTGCCACCAGCAAGAACAGGGGAGGGACTGAAGCTTTCTTT. It specifies CATSKNRGGTEAFF.

This clonotype was seen ten or more times. The rearrangement joins TRBV4-2 to TRBJ1-6; D gene ambiguous. The germline gives CDR1 LGHNA, CDR2 YNFKEQ. The CDR3 covers 14 residues. V gave up 0 bases and J gave up 13 bases, with 13 bases separating them. The CDR3 DNA sequence: TGTGCCAGCAGCCAAGATTGGGAAGGGTACCCCCTCCACTTT. Residues: CASSQDWEGYPLHF.

This clonotype was detected ten times or more. V gene TRBV10-3 combines with J gene TRBJ2-6; no firm D call. The CDR3 consists of 17 residues. V gave up 4 bases and J gave up 3 bases, with 16 bases separating them. Germline lookup yields CDR1 ENHRY and CDR2 SYGVKD. The CDR3 loop is CAISGGRPSYGANVLTF. The DNA for the CDR3 is TGTGCCATCAGTGGCGGCAGGCCTTCATATGGGGCCAACGTCCTGACTTTC.

This clonotype has a count of ten or more. The rearrangement joins TRBV24-1 to TRBJ1-4, with 7 nucleotides matching TRBD1. Germline V gene lookup returns CDR1 KGHDR and CDR2 SFDVKD. Germline trimming cut 7 bases from V and 7 bases from J; bases unmatched to any gene: 11. The CDR3 length is 15 residues. The chain's CDR3 is CATRPTNRGSEKLFF. The CDR3 bases are TGTGCCACCAGACCCACAAACAGGGGTTCTGAAAAACTGTTTTTT.

Ten or more counts support this clonotype. V and J are TRBV6-2 or TRBV6-3 and TRBJ2-7, with a tentative D call TRBD1 (6 bases). V was clipped by 2 bases and J by 2 bases, with 13 bases between them. The CDR3 extends over 15 amino acids. Germline-derived CDR1 and CDR2 are MNHEY and SVGEGT. The CDR3 DNA reads as TGTGCCAGCAGTTACAAGGGGACACACACCTACGAGCAGTACTTC. This codes for CASSYKGTHTYEQYF.

This clonotype was picked up many times. The J gene is TRBJ1-5, the V gene TRBV4-2; no clear D. This CDR3 has 14 amino acids. Trimming removed 1 base from V and 5 bases from J, with 9 bases in between. Germline V gene sequence: CDR1 LGHNA, CDR2 YNFKEQ. DNA for the CDR3: TGTGCCAGCAGCCAAGGCGGCTTATATCAGCCCCAGCATTTT. This sequence encodes CASSQGGLYQPQHF.

This clonotype was found a few times. This chain uses TRBV5-1 with TRBJ2-3, with D hard to call. The CDR3 consists of 14 residues. Per the germline V gene, CDR1 is SGHRS and CDR2 is YFSETQ. The V gene lost 7 bases and the J gene lost 6 bases, with 18 bases spanning the gap. The CDR3: CASGLASAGDTQYF. CDR3 nucleotide sequence: TGCGCCAGCGGCCTGGCGAGTGCTGGGGATACGCAGTATTTT.

For this clonotype: A read error may explain this, as a much larger clone is one base away. The CDR3 sequence is CASSSVPSGSYEQYF. Written as DNA, the CDR3 is TGTGCCAGCAGCTCAGTCCCAAGCGGCTCCTACGAGCAGTACTTC. This rearrangement joins TRBV7-1 to TRBJ2-7; a weak D match, TRBD2 (5 bases). TRBV7-1 is an ORF; its function is uncertain. Trimming removed 1 base from V and 0 bases from J, with 10 bases in between. CDR3 length equals 15 residues.

This clonotype was counted at least ten times. The chain combines TRBV6-2 or TRBV6-3 with TRBJ1-1; D is unresolved. CDR1 and CDR2 from the germline V gene are MNHEY and SVGEGT. V gave up 0 bases and J gave up 5 bases, with 7 bases separating them. This CDR3 region has 13 residues. Here the CDR3 reads CASSYSSNTEAFF. CDR3 coding DNA: TGTGCCAGCAGTTACTCGAGCAATACTGAAGCTTTCTTT.

This clonotype was counted many times. V gene TRBV4-3 combines with J gene TRBJ2-2; D not certain. CDR1 and CDR2 (germline): LGHNA, YSLEER. V lost 3 bases and J 2 bases, leaving 4 bases between the germline ends. This CDR3 is 13 amino acids long. The CDR3 nucleotides read TGCGCCAGCAGCCAGGACAACACCGGGGAGCTGTTTTTT. Translation: CASSQDNTGELFF.

This clonotype was seen repeatedly, ten times or more. The genes are TRBV7-8 and TRBJ1-5; 8 bases match TRBD1. The CDR3 loop spans 16 amino acids. In germline, CDR1 is SGHVS, CDR2 FQNEAQ. Unmatched junction bases numbered 13, after V lost 1 base and J lost 11 bases. This chain's CDR3 is CASSLERTGSFSAQHF. For the CDR3, the DNA is TGTGCCAGCAGCTTAGAACGGACAGGGAGTTTCTCGGCCCAGCATTTT.

This clonotype was picked up many times. The chain joins TRBV29-1 to TRBJ2-6; D remains ambiguous. The germline CDR1 and CDR2 sequences are SQVTM and ANQGSEA. Trimming took off 7 bases at V and 1 base at J, with 11 bases between the two ends. This CDR3 comprises 14 residues. CDR3 protein: CSGLQRSGANVLTF. The CDR3 coding sequence is TGCAGCGGCCTACAGAGGTCTGGGGCCAACGTCCTGACTTTC.

This clonotype has a count of ten or more. The J gene is TRBJ2-3, the V gene TRBV7-8, with D unresolved. V dropped 6 bases and J dropped 5 bases, with 18 bases sitting between them. CDR1 SGHVS and CDR2 FQNEAQ come from the germline V gene. There are 15 residues in the CDR3. The CDR3 bases are TGTGCCAGCAGGCAAGGATACCCCTCCAGAGATACGCAGTATTTT. Its protein is CASRQGYPSRDTQYF.

This clonotype was detected ten times or more. The chain carries TRBV3-1 and TRBJ1-2; maybe TRBD1 (6 bases). Trimming cost V 5 bases and J 0 bases, with 10 bases left between them. Germline lookup yields CDR1 LGHDT and CDR2 YNNKEL (reference sequence). The CDR3 covers 14 residues. CDR3 sequence reads: CASSGTLPNYGYTF. In DNA, the CDR3 is TGTGCCAGCAGCGGGACACTTCCTAACTATGGCTACACCTTC.

The count of this clonotype is one. This could be a read error, since a much larger clone is one nucleotide away. The rearrangement uses TRBV19 and TRBJ2-1; D may be TRBD1 (6 bases). There are 14 residues in the CDR3. Germline-derived CDR1 and CDR2 are LNHDA and SQIVND (reference sequence). CDR3 DNA: TGTGCCAGTAGGAGCAGACAGGAGTACAATCAGCAGTTCTTC. Its translation is CASRSRQEYNQQFF.

This clonotype was seen many times. This chain links TRBV3-1 with TRBJ2-1; 9 bases match TRBD2. The CDR3 is made up of 15 amino acids. From germline, CDR1 is LGHDT and CDR2 YNNKEL (reference sequence). With 4 bases clipped from V and 5 bases from J, the junction kept 6 bases outside the gene matches. The DNA of the CDR3 is TGTGCCAGCAGCCTGGGACTAGCAAGTAACAATGAGCAGTTCTTC. Encoded protein: CASSLGLASNNEQFF.

The sample holds a few counts of this clonotype. The chain is built from TRBV25-1 and TRBJ1-6; 8 bases align to TRBD1. The CDR3 contains 16 residues. V was clipped by 1 base and J by 9 bases; unmatched bases: 8. Germline CDR1 and CDR2: MGHDK and SYGVNS. The chain's CDR3 is CASSESAGGLGSPLHF. The CDR3 DNA reads as TGTGCCAGCAGTGAATCTGCAGGGGGCCTTGGTTCACCCCTCCACTTT. The full variable domain, completed using reference TRBV25-1 and TRBJ1-6, is EADIYQTPRYLVIGTGKKITLECSQTMGHDKMYWYQQDPGMELHLIHYSYGVNSTEKGDLSSESTVSRIRTEHFPLTLESARPSHTSQYLCASSESAGGLGSPLHFGNGTRLTVT.